The TCR beta chain described here comes from a study of Ad26.COV2.S vaccination and SARS-CoV-2 variants. As for the study in general: The study gave Ad26.COV2.S intramuscularly, once or twice 56 days apart.

Whole-study findings and limits: Reportedly, after vaccination the spike-specific CD8+ and CD4+ T cell responses displayed substantial breadth.

Worth noting for this clone: Its antigen remains unidentified.

The sample's treatment: roughly 19 received Ad26.COV2.S at low or high dose, single or two shots; about 5 received placebo; per-sample allocation not given. It was on day 63 after the first vaccine or placebo injection that samples were taken. Within Boston, the person who donated was an adult of 18-55 years. The CDR3 length is 16 residues. The V end lost 2 bases, the J end lost 3 bases, and 17 bases lay between the germline ends. Germline lookup yields CDR1 LGHDT and CDR2 YNNKEL (reference sequence). Data came from immunoSEQ multiplex PCR; TCRdb stores just in-frame clones and leaves some out. The data contain approximately 420,000 clones, 88% of them singletons.

The sequencing used peripheral blood, collected in a trial of Ad26.COV2.S vaccine versus placebo. The sequence came from a person between 18 and 60 years old who received the Ad26.COV2.S COVID-19 vaccine or a placebo. The gene calls are TRBV3-1 (or the pseudogene TRBV3-2) and TRBJ2-7; the D gene is possibly TRBD2 (6 bases). The CDR3 bases are TGTGCCAGCAGCCAATCTCTCGGGACTGCGAACTACGAGCAGTACTTC. Translated, it gives CASSQSLGTANYEQYF.